Below are 17 T cell receptor beta chains sequenced from a single sample in a study of CD8+CD57+ T cells in acquired aplastic anemia. Patients sequenced had flow cytometry evidence of CD8+CD57+ cell expansion. Genomic DNA served as template for TCR beta VDJ and CDR3 profiling. One entry per CDR3 protein, called by TCRdb with MiXCR from the reads. The data show roughly 80,000 distinct CDR3 sequences, less than 85% seen once. The source material was sorted CD4+, CD8+, or CD8+CD57+ T cells (not recorded which) from PBMCs. The receptors were gathered from a human donor with aplastic anemia.

This clonotype was found a few times. The rearrangement links TRBV27 to TRBJ1-1, with D possibly TRBD1 on 5 matching bases. This CDR3 is built from 12 residues. Germline V CDR1 and CDR2: MNHEY, SMNVEV (reference sequence). The V and J ends lost 2 bases and 6 bases respectively, with 7 bases between them. The CDR3 protein is CASSLQGAEAFF. The DNA for the CDR3 is TGTGCCAGCAGTTTACAGGGCGCTGAAGCTTTCTTT.

This clonotype came up a few times. The chain is built from TRBV19 and TRBJ1-6, with D maybe TRBD1 (5 bases). This CDR3 is 13 amino acids long. Germline values: CDR1 LNHDA, CDR2 SQIVND (reference sequence). With 6 bases removed from V and 10 bases from J, the gap between germline ends came to 13 bases. This chain's CDR3 is CASRGPFRSPLHF. DNA for the CDR3: TGTGCCAGTAGGGGACCGTTTAGATCACCCCTCCACTTT.

V is TRBV7-9 and J is TRBJ1-2, with 7 bases matching TRBD1. CDR3 size: 14 residues. Trimming removed 5 bases from V and 8 bases from J; junction bases left unmatched: 11. Germline lookup yields CDR1 SEHNR and CDR2 FQNEAQ (reference sequence). The CDR3 here is CASSITGEGYGYTF. DNA for the CDR3: TGTGCCAGCAGCATCACAGGGGAAGGATACGGCTACACCTTC.

V usage is TRBV7-9 and J usage is TRBJ2-3; D is unclear. Per the germline V gene, CDR1 is SEHNR and CDR2 is FQNEAQ (reference sequence). The CDR3 consists of 11 residues. V lost 2 bases to trimming and J lost 9 bases, with 6 bases between them. In DNA, the CDR3 is TGTGCCAGCAGCTTATTGACGACGCAGTATTTT. Protein sequence: CASSLLTTQYF.

The chain couples TRBV20-1 to TRBJ1-6, with TRBD1 identical over 7 bases. Trimming took 3 bases from V and 0 from J; bases not matched to a gene: 5. This CDR3 has 16 residues. Germline assignment: CDR1 DFQATT and CDR2 SNEGSKA (reference sequence). The chain's CDR3 is CSASLQGTSYNSPLHF. The CDR3 DNA reads as TGCAGTGCTAGCCTACAGGGGACCTCCTATAATTCACCCCTCCACTTT.

The chain carries TRBV10-3 and TRBJ2-7; 7 positions agree with TRBD2. Germline lookup yields CDR1 ENHRY and CDR2 SYGVKD. J lost 0 bases, V lost 11 bases, and 7 bases had no gene match. The CDR3 spans 13 residues. The CDR3 here is CASRPGGSYEQYF. The CDR3 region has the DNA TGTGCCTCGAGACCGGGGGGCTCCTACGAGCAGTACTTC.

The chain uses TRBV10-3 and TRBJ2-3, with D maybe TRBD1 (6 bases). The CDR3 length is 13 residues. Germline V CDR1 and CDR2: ENHRY, SYGVKD. V lost 10 bases to trimming and J lost 0 bases, with 11 bases between them. This CDR3 is CATRGSSTDTQYF. The CDR3, as DNA: TGTGCCACCAGGGGCAGTAGCACAGATACGCAGTATTTT.

The chain recombines TRBV7-3 with TRBJ1-2; 9 bases are shared with TRBD1. The CDR3 sequence is 16 residues long. Germline lookup yields CDR1 SGHTA and CDR2 FQGTGA. After removal of 5 bases from V and 6 bases from J, the junction contained 13 bases not matched to a gene. CDR3 bases: TGTGCCAGCAGCCCGACGGGACAGGGCTCTTCTCATGGCTACACCTTC. It codes for CASSPTGQGSSHGYTF.

The V and J genes are TRBV20-1 and TRBJ2-7; D call uncertain. Per germline, CDR1 DFQATT and CDR2 SNEGSKA (reference sequence). Trimming removed 8 bases from V and 5 bases from J, with 16 bases in between. CDR3 length: 12 amino acids. DNA for the CDR3: TGCAGTAAATGGGGTAGCAGAGACGAGCAGTACTTC. Encoded protein: CSKWGSRDEQYF.

Concerning this clonotype itself: A junction end diverges from the germline sequence, so it may reflect a read error. This chain links TRBV19 with TRBJ1-6, with 9 bases lining up with TRBD1. Germline V lookup: CDR1 LNHDA, CDR2 SQIVND (reference sequence). The CDR3 has 14 amino acids. The CDR3 is CAGSEQGANSPLHF. The CDR3 DNA reads TGTGCCGGTAGCGAACAGGGGGCTAATTCACCCCTCCACTTT. Drawing the rest from reference TRBV19 and TRBJ1-6, the complete variable domain is DGGITQSPKYLFRKEGQNVTLSCEQNLNHDAMYWYRQDPGQGLRLIYYSQIVNDFQKGDIAEGYSVSREKKESFPLTVTSAQKNPTAFYLCAGSEQGANSPLHFGNGTRLTVT.

The rearrangement links TRBV19 to TRBJ2-7; tentative D call: TRBD1 (6 bases). V was shortened by 4 bases and J by 3 bases, with 10 bases between the two germline ends. This CDR3 has 13 amino acids. The germline V gene has CDR1 LNHDA and CDR2 SQIVND (reference sequence). CDR3 residues: CASSRQVSYEQYF. The CDR3 bases are TGTGCCAGTAGTAGACAGGTGAGCTACGAGCAGTACTTC.

The rearrangement joins TRBV7-9 to TRBJ1-2; TRBD1 agrees at 8 bases. This CDR3 has 14 residues. Germline CDR1 and CDR2: SEHNR and FQNEAQ (reference sequence). The junction had 5 bases not matched to a gene; V was cut back by 4 bases and J by 4 bases. Here the CDR3 DNA reads TGTGCCAGCAGCTGGGGACAGGAGGGCTATGGCTACACCTTC. It codes for CASSWGQEGYGYTF.

This chain uses TRBV10-3 with TRBJ1-2; TRBD1 matches at 8 bases. The V gene end was trimmed by 7 bases and the J gene end by 6 bases; junction bases not matched to a gene: 10. The CDR3 runs to 14 residues. The V gene's germline CDR1 is ENHRY and CDR2 SYGVKD. Written as DNA, the CDR3 is TGTGCCATCACCGAAAGGCCGACAGGGGATGGCTACACCTTC. The encoded protein is CAITERPTGDGYTF.

The genes are TRBV4-2 and TRBJ2-1; 11 bases map to TRBD2. This CDR3 comprises 13 residues. The germline CDR1 and CDR2 sequences are LGHNA and YNFKEQ. J gave up 8 bases and V 8 bases, and 5 bases lay outside the gene matches. The CDR3 DNA sequence: TGTGCCAGCTTGGGGACTAGCGGAGATGAGCAGTTCTTC. Translation: CASLGTSGDEQFF.

This chain connects TRBV20-1 to TRBJ1-4; TRBD1 is a possible D gene (6 bases). CDR3 length: 13 amino acids. Trimming took off 3 bases at V and 7 bases at J, with 12 bases between the two ends. The V gene's germline CDR1 is DFQATT and CDR2 SNEGSKA (reference sequence). This CDR3 is CSARPGETEKLFF. For the CDR3, the DNA is TGCAGTGCTAGGCCAGGGGAAACTGAAAAACTGTTTTTT.

The chain links TRBV11-1 to TRBJ1-1; D is uncertain. The CDR3 contains 16 residues. The V gene's germline CDR1 is SGHAT and CDR2 FQDESV (reference sequence). V lost 5 bases and J 5 bases, leaving 21 bases between the germline ends. CDR3 protein: CASSPQDQIMGTEAFF. CDR3 nucleotides: TGTGCCAGCAGCCCCCAGGACCAGATTATGGGGACTGAAGCTTTCTTT. Full variable domain (rest looked up from reference TRBV11-1 and TRBJ1-1): EAEVAQSPRYKITEKSQAVAFWCDPISGHATLYWYRQILGQGPELLVQFQDESVVDDSQLPKDRFSAERLKGVDSTLKIQPAELGDSAMYLCASSPQDQIMGTEAFFGQGTRLTVV.

The chain has TRBV24-1 and TRBJ2-3, with TRBD1 matching 8 bases. The V gene end was trimmed by 5 bases and the J gene end by 3 bases; junction bases not matched to a gene: 9. Per the germline V gene, CDR1 is KGHDR and CDR2 is SFDVKD. This CDR3 region has 16 residues. The CDR3 loop is CATSATGGSVTDTQYF. Here the CDR3 DNA reads TGTGCCACCAGTGCCACAGGGGGTTCTGTAACAGATACGCAGTATTTT.